The 21 T cell receptor beta chains below were found in one sample sequenced in a study of early T cells in non-severe SARS-CoV-2 infection. TCRdb re-analysed the 5' RACE reads in MiXCR, keeping a single row per CDR3 protein. The sample has over 25,000 distinct CDR3 sequences, around 5% seen once. The material sequenced was whole blood. These receptors came from an adult who was a healthcare worker with PCR-confirmed SARS-CoV-2 infection or an uninfected control (not recorded which).

The chain joins TRBV6-2 or TRBV6-3 to TRBJ2-7; 10 bases fit TRBD2. The CDR3 is 14 amino acids. Trimming cost V 7 bases and J 4 bases; bases outside gene matches: 7. CDR1 is MNHEY, CDR2 SVGEGT, per germline. The CDR3 reads CASTASGRMYEQYF. CDR3 bases: TGTGCCAGCACTGCTAGCGGGAGAATGTACGAGCAGTACTTC.

In its sample, this clonotype was seen many times. This chain joins TRBV7-9 and TRBJ1-4; no clear D. V was trimmed by 4 bases and J by 4 bases, leaving 7 bases between them. Germline CDR1 reads SEHNR; CDR2 reads FQNEAQ (reference sequence). The CDR3 covers 13 residues. For the CDR3, the DNA is TGTGCCAGCAGCTCGAGAGTTAATGAAAAACTGTTTTTT. Translation: CASSSRVNEKLFF.

This clonotype was counted ten times or more. V is TRBV9 and J is TRBJ2-2; the D gene is possibly TRBD2 (5 bases). With 3 bases removed from V and 5 bases from J, the gap between germline ends came to 8 bases. Germline V gene data show CDR1 as SGDLS and CDR2 as YYNGEE. The CDR3 has 13 amino acids. CDR3: CASSARGTGELFF. The CDR3 DNA is TGTGCCAGCAGCGCTCGAGGGACCGGGGAGCTGTTTTTT.

In this sample, this clonotype turned up many times. V and J are TRBV19 and TRBJ2-1; TRBD2 matches 12 bases. The CDR3 has 15 amino acids. The V segment lost 6 bases and the J segment 0 bases; nucleotides outside the gene matches: 0. Germline loops: CDR1 LNHDA, CDR2 SQIVND (reference sequence). CDR3 region: CASRTSGSSYNEQFF. The CDR3 DNA follows: TGTGCCAGTAGGACTAGCGGGAGCTCCTACAATGAGCAGTTCTTC.

This clonotype was detected many times. CDR3 DNA: TGTGCCAGCAGCTTAGTTGCAAAGAACACAGATACGCAGTATTTT. The encoded protein is CASSLVAKNTDTQYF. The chain joins TRBV7-2 to TRBJ2-3, with D unresolved. The CDR3 runs 15 residues. Looked up from germline, CDR1 is SGHTA and CDR2 is FQGNSA. V lost 1 base to trimming and J lost 2 bases, with 10 bases between them.

This clonotype was observed many times. The chain recombines TRBV4-1 with TRBJ2-7; perhaps TRBD1 as D (5 bases). This CDR3 has 16 residues. Germline V gene sequence: CDR1 MGHRA, CDR2 YSYEKL. V lost 3 bases and J 6 bases, leaving 21 bases between the germline ends. DNA of the CDR3: TGCGCCAGCAGCCAGGGGCCCGGGCCTCGTGGTCTCGAGCAGTACTTC. Residues: CASSQGPGPRGLEQYF.

The table lists this clonotype with many counts. V gene TRBV12-3 or TRBV12-4 combines with J gene TRBJ1-2; TRBD1 might be the D (6 bases). This CDR3 region has 14 residues. V lost 5 bases and J 4 bases, leaving 14 bases between the germline ends. The CDR3 nucleotides are TGTGCCAGCAGTCCTAGGGGGGGTGTCTATGGCTACACCTTC. Its translation is CASSPRGGVYGYTF.

This chain uses TRBV5-1 with TRBJ2-2; a possible D gene is TRBD1 (5 bases). V lost 1 base, J lost 1 base, and 8 bases lay in between. The CDR3 runs to 15 residues. Per the germline V gene, CDR1 is SGHRS and CDR2 is YFSETQ. Here the CDR3 reads CASSLPGQNTGELFF. Here the CDR3 DNA reads TGCGCCAGCAGCTTGCCCGGACAGAACACCGGGGAGCTGTTTTTT.

In its sample, this clonotype was seen a few times. V usage is TRBV2 and J usage is TRBJ1-1; unclear D gene. Germline V gene lookup returns CDR1 SNHLY and CDR2 FYNNEI. Trimming shortened V by 7 bases and J by 0 bases, and 6 bases separated the two germline ends. This CDR3 is built from 12 residues. The CDR3 bases are TGTGCCAGCAACCCCATGAACACTGAAGCTTTCTTT. Encoded protein: CASNPMNTEAFF.

The chain employs TRBV7-9 and TRBJ2-1; TRBD2 agrees at 9 bases. Germline V CDR1 and CDR2: SEHNR, FQNEAQ (reference sequence). Trimming removed 5 bases from V and 4 bases from J; junction bases left unmatched: 6. The CDR3 has 15 amino acids. CDR3 in amino acids: CASSPPGLAYNEQFF. The CDR3, as DNA: TGTGCCAGCAGCCCACCGGGACTAGCTTACAATGAGCAGTTCTTC.

The gene calls are TRBV12-3 or TRBV12-4 and TRBJ1-2; 9 bases are a match to TRBD1. V lost 6 bases to trimming and J lost 7 bases; unmatched junction nucleotides: 3. This CDR3 has 12 amino acids. CDR3 residues: CASSRTGAGYTF. The CDR3 nucleotides are TGTGCCAGCAGCCGGACAGGGGCTGGCTACACCTTC.

The V gene is TRBV7-9, the J gene TRBJ2-3, with D uncertain. The CDR3 covers 14 residues. Trimming removed 8 bases from V and 5 bases from J, with 17 bases in between. The V gene's germline CDR1 is SEHNR and CDR2 FQNEAQ (reference sequence). In DNA form, the CDR3 reads TGTGCCAGCCTACCGTGGGCAGCCGGAGATACGCAGTATTTT. It codes for CASLPWAAGDTQYF.

V is TRBV5-4 and J is TRBJ1-6; D remains unclear. V lost 4 bases, J lost 7 bases, and 9 bases lay in between. Germline V gene lookup returns CDR1 SGHNT and CDR2 YYREEE (reference sequence). This CDR3 comprises 13 residues. This CDR3 is CASSTKGNSPLHF. DNA of the CDR3: TGTGCCAGCAGCACAAAAGGGAATTCACCCCTCCACTTT.

This chain joins TRBV7-6 and TRBJ1-3, with unresolved D. Germline CDR1 SGHVS, CDR2 FNYEAQ. V was clipped by 1 base and J by 5 bases, with 6 bases between them. The CDR3 consists of 13 residues. CDR3 bases: TGTGCCAGCAGCTTAGAAAGGAGAAACACCATATATTTT. Translated: CASSLERRNTIYF.

The chain carries TRBV10-1 and TRBJ2-1; D is ambiguous. V gave up 5 bases and J gave up 13 bases, with 15 bases separating them. CDR1 WNHNN and CDR2 SYGVQD come from the germline V gene (reference sequence). The CDR3 length is 12 residues. In nucleotides, the CDR3 is TGCGCCAGCAGTAGGACCCAAGGCGGCCAGTTCTTC. This sequence encodes CASSRTQGGQFF.

This clonotype was found many times. This chain links TRBV20-1 with TRBJ2-3; 10 nucleotides match TRBD2. Trimming at V came to 6 bases and at J to 7 bases, leaving 13 bases not matched to a gene. There are 15 residues in the CDR3. Germline CDR1 DFQATT, CDR2 SNEGSKA (reference sequence). The CDR3 is CSASGLAVGGHTQYF. The CDR3 coding sequence is TGCAGTGCGTCCGGACTAGCGGTAGGGGGACATACGCAGTATTTT.

This clonotype was recorded at least ten times. At one boundary the junction diverges from the germline segment, which might be a read error. V usage is TRBV7-3 and J usage is TRBJ1-2; the D is unclear. The CDR3 consists of 11 residues. Germline CDR1 and CDR2: SGHTA and FQGTGA. The CDR3 sequence: CASSLRTRTPF. CDR3 in DNA: TGTGCCAGCAGCTTACGCACCCGGACCCCCTTC.

This clonotype came up many times. The rearrangement uses TRBV20-1 and TRBJ1-1, with a possible D match to TRBD1 (5 bases). In germline, CDR1 is DFQATT, CDR2 SNEGSKA (reference sequence). Trimming removed 6 bases from V and 12 bases from J, with 17 bases in between. The CDR3 covers 11 residues. The CDR3 region is CSAEAGGRTFF. The DNA for the CDR3 is TGCAGTGCGGAGGCGGGGGGGAGGACTTTCTTT.

In its sample, this clonotype was seen many times. This chain connects TRBV18 to TRBJ2-7; tentative D call: TRBD2 (5 bases). The CDR3 covers 14 residues. V gave up 2 bases and J gave up 6 bases, with 14 bases separating them. Germline CDR1 reads KGHSH; CDR2 reads LQKENI. CDR3 protein: CASSPIGEWSEQYF. DNA for the CDR3: TGTGCCAGCTCACCAATCGGGGAGTGGTCCGAGCAGTACTTC.

This clonotype was observed many times. The CDR3 loop is CASTRVFEKLFF. Here the CDR3 DNA reads TGTGCCAGCACTAGGGTTTTCGAAAAACTGTTTTTT. The chain couples TRBV7-9 to TRBJ1-4; D is unresolved. Trimming cost V 7 bases and J 8 bases, with 11 bases left between them. This CDR3 region has 12 residues. CDR1 and CDR2 from the germline V gene are SEHNR and FQNEAQ (reference sequence).

This clonotype was seen repeatedly, ten times or more. The chain is built from TRBV20-1 and TRBJ1-1; D gene uncertain. Germline-derived CDR1 and CDR2 are DFQATT and SNEGSKA (reference sequence). The CDR3 totals 13 residues. Deletions cut 5 bases from V and 6 bases from J, with 16 bases between. The CDR3 region is CSAPAEGRPEAFF. DNA for the CDR3: TGCAGTGCTCCCGCGGAAGGGCGGCCTGAAGCTTTCTTT.